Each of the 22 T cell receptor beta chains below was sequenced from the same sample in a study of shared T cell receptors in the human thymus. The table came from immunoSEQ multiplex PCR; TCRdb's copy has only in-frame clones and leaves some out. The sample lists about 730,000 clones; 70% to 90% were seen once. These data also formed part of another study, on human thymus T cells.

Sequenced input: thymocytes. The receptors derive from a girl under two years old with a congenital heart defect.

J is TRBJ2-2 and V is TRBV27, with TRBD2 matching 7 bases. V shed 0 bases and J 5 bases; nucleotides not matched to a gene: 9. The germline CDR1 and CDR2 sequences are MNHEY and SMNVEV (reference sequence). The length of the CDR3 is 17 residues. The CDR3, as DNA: TGTGCCAGCAGTTTATCGTCGAAACGGGAGGCAACCGGGGAGCTGTTTTTT. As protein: CASSLSSKREATGELFF.

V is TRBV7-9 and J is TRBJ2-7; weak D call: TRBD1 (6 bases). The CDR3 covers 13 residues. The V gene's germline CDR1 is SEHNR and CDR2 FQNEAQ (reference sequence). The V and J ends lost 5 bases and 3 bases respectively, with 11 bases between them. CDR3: CASSRRDNYEQYF. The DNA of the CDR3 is TGTGCCAGCAGCCGCCGGGACAACTACGAGCAGTACTTC.

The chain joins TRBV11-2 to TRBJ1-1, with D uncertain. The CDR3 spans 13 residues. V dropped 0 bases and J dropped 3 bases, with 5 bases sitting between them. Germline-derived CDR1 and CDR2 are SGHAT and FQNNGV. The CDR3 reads CASSLEPDTEAFF. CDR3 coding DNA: TGTGCCAGCAGCTTAGAACCAGACACTGAAGCTTTCTTT.

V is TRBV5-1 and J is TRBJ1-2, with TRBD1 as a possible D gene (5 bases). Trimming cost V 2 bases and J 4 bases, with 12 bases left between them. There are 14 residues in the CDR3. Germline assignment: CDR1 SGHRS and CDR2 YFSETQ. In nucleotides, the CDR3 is TGCGCCAGCAGCTTAGGAGGGGAGGGCTATGGCTACACCTTC. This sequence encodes CASSLGGEGYGYTF. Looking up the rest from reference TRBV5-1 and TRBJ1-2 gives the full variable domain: KAGVTQTPRYLIKTRGQQVTLSCSPISGHRSVSWYQQTPGQGLQFLFEYFSETQRNKGNFPGRFSGRQFSNSRSEMNVSTLELGDSALYLCASSLGGEGYGYTFGSGTRLTVV.

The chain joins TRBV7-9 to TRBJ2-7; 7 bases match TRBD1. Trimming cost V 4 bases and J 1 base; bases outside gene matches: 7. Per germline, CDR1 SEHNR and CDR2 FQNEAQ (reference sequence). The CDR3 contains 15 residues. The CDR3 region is CASSSRQGVSYEQYF. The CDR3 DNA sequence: TGTGCCAGCAGCTCAAGACAGGGTGTATCCTACGAGCAGTACTTC.

The CDR3 region is CAISDTPGTGGNYGYTF. In DNA form, the CDR3 reads TGTGCCATCAGCGATACGCCGGGGACAGGGGGGAACTATGGCTACACCTTC. The chain couples TRBV10-3 to TRBJ1-2, with TRBD1 matching 11 bases. The V segment lost 6 bases and the J segment 2 bases; nucleotides outside the gene matches: 11. This CDR3 is built from 17 residues. CDR1 and CDR2 from the germline V gene are ENHRY and SYGVKD.

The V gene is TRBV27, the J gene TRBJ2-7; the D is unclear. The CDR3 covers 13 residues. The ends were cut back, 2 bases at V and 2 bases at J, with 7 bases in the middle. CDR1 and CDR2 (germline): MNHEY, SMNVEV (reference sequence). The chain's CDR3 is CASSLKETYEQYF. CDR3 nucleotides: TGTGCCAGCAGTTTAAAGGAGACCTACGAGCAGTACTTC.

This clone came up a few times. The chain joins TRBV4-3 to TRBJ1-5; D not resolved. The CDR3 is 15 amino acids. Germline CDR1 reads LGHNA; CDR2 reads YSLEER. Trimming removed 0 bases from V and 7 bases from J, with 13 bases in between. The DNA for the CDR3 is TGCGCCAGCAGCCAAGATTACGGGGTGGGGCAGCCCCAGCATTTT. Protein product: CASSQDYGVGQPQHF.

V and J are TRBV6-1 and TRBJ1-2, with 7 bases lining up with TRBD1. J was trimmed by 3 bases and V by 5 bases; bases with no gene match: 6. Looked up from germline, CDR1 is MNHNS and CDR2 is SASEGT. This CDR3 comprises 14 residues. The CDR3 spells CASSPRDSYYGYTF. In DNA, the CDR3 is TGTGCCAGCAGTCCACGGGACAGCTACTATGGCTACACCTTC.

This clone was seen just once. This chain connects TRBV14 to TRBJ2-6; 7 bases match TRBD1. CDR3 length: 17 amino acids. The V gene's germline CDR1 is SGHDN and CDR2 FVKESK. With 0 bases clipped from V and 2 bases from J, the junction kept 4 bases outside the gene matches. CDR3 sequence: CASSQESGQAGANVLTF. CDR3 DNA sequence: TGTGCCAGCAGCCAAGAATCAGGACAGGCTGGGGCCAACGTCCTGACTTTC.

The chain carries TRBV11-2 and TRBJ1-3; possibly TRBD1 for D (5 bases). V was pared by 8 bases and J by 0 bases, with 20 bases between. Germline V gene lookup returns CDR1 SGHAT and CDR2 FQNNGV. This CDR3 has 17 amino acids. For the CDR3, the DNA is TGTGCCAGCGGGCTCCCACAGGCCCCCATCTCTGGAAACACCATATATTTT. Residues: CASGLPQAPISGNTIYF. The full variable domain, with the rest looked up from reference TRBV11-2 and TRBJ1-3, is EAGVAQSPRYKIIEKRQSVAFWCNPISGHATLYWYQQILGQGPKLLIQFQNNGVVDDSQLPKDRFSAERLKGVDSTLKIQPAKLEDSAVYLCASGLPQAPISGNTIYFGEGSWLTVV.

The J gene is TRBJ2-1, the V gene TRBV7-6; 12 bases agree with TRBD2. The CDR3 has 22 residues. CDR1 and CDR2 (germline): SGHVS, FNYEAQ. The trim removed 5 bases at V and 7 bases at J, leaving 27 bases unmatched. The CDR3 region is CASSLPGTGVPVTSGRGNEQFF. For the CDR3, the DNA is TGTGCCAGCAGCCTCCCCGGGACAGGGGTCCCCGTGACTAGCGGGAGAGGGAATGAGCAGTTCTTC.

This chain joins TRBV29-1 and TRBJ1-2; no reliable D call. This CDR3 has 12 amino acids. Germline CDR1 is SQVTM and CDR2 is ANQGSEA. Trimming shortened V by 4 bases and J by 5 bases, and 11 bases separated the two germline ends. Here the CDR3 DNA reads TGCAGCGTTGGTGAGGCAGCTTATGGCTACACCTTC. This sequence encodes CSVGEAAYGYTF.

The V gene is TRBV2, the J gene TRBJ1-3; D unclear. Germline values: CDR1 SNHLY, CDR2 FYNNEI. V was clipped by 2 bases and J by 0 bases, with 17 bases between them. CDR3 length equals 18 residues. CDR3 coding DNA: TGTGCCAGCAGTGAATGGGGAGGCCCGGGCTTCTCTGGAAACACCATATATTTT. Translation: CASSEWGGPGFSGNTIYF.

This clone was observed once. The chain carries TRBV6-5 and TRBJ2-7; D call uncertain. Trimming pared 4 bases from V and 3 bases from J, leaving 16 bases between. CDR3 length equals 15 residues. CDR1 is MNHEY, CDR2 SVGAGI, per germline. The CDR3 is CASSSYGPSGYEQYF. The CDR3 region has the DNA TGTGCCAGCAGTTCATACGGCCCTTCGGGCTACGAGCAGTACTTC.

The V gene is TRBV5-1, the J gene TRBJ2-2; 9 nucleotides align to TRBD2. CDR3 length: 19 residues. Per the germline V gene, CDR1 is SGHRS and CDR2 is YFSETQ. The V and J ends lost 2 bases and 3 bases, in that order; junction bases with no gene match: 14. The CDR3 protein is CASSFSTRGGRLDTGELFF. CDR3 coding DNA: TGCGCCAGCAGCTTCTCCACGCGGGGGGGCCGGCTGGACACCGGGGAGCTGTTTTTT. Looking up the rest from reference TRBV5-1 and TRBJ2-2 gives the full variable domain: KAGVTQTPRYLIKTRGQQVTLSCSPISGHRSVSWYQQTPGQGLQFLFEYFSETQRNKGNFPGRFSGRQFSNSRSEMNVSTLELGDSALYLCASSFSTRGGRLDTGELFFGEGSRLTVL.

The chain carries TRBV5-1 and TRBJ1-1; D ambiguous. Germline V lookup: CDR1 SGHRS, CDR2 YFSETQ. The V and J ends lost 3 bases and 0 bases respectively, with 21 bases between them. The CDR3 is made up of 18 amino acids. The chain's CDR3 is CASSSPGSTYSVNTEAFF. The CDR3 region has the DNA TGCGCCAGCAGCTCACCCGGGAGTACTTATTCGGTGAACACTGAAGCTTTCTTT.

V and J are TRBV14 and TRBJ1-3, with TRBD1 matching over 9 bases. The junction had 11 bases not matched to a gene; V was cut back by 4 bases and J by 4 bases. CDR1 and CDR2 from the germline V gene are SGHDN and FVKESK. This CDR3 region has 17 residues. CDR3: CASSPRDRALSGNTIYF. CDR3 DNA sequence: TGTGCCAGCAGCCCCCGGGACAGGGCGCTCTCAGGAAACACCATATATTTT.

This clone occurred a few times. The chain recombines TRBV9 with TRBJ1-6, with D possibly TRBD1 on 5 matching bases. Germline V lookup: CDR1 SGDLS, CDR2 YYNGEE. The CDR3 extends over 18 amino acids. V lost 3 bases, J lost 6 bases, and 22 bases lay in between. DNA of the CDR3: TGTGCCAGCAGCGAGCAAGGGGCCCCCCTCGCCGTTAATTCACCCCTCCACTTT. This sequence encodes CASSEQGAPLAVNSPLHF.

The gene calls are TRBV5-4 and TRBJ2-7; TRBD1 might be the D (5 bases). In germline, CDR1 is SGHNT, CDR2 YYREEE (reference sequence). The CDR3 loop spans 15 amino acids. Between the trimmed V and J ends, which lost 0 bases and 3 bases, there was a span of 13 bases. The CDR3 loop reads CASSLDARAFYEQYF. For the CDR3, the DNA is TGTGCCAGCAGCTTGGACGCCAGGGCTTTCTACGAGCAGTACTTC.

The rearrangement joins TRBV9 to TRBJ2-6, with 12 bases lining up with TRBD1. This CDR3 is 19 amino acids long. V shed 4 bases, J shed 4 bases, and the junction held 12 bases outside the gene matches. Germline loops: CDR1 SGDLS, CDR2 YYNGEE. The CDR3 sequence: CASSRRAGTGGSGANVLTF. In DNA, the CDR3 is TGTGCCAGCAGCCGACGAGCTGGGACAGGGGGCTCCGGGGCCAACGTCCTGACTTTC.

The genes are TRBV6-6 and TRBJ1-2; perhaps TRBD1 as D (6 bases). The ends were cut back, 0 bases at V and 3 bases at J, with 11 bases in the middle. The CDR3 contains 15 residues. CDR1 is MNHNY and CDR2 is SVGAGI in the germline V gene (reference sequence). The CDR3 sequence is CASSYSLPGDYGYTF. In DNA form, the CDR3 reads TGTGCCAGCAGTTACTCCCTTCCAGGGGACTATGGCTACACCTTC.